The 32 T cell receptor beta chains in this list originate from one sample, sequenced in a study of shared clonotypes between healthy human individuals. The assay was immunoSEQ multiplex PCR, and TCRdb's table has in-frame clones only and misses some. In the table there are a few hundred thousand clones, 65% of which are singletons. Sequenced sample: memory CD4+ T cells sorted from blood. Indicated subset: CD45RA-negative fraction. The receptor set was obtained from a man aged 30 to 45 in good health.

The V and J genes are TRBV5-4 and TRBJ2-7; 7 nucleotides line up with TRBD1. The CDR3 sequence is 15 residues long. Per the germline V gene, CDR1 is SGHNT and CDR2 is YYREEE (reference sequence). V trimming: 3 bases; J trimming: 6 bases; junction bases outside the gene matches: 12. CDR3 loop: CASSSTTGAISEQYF. The CDR3, as DNA: TGTGCCAGCAGCTCCACAACAGGGGCAATCTCCGAGCAGTACTTC.

The rearrangement links TRBV12-5 to TRBJ2-3, with 7 bases that match TRBD2. The J segment lost 2 bases and the V segment lost 5 bases, leaving 7 bases of the junction unmatched. This CDR3 spans 15 amino acids. CDR1 is LGHNT and CDR2 is FRNRAP in the germline V gene. CDR3 sequence reads: CASGPRGGDTDTQYF. The DNA of the CDR3 is TGTGCTAGTGGTCCCCGGGGAGGGGACACAGATACGCAGTATTTT.

In this sample, this clone turned up once. The chain links TRBV5-6 to TRBJ2-3; 10 bases fit TRBD1. V shed 2 bases, J shed 1 base, and the junction held 7 bases outside the gene matches. Germline V CDR1 and CDR2: SGHDT, YYEEEE. This CDR3 is built from 17 residues. CDR3 region: CASSLVDRGPRTDTQYF. In nucleotides, the CDR3 is TGTGCCAGCAGCTTAGTAGACAGGGGGCCCCGCACAGATACGCAGTATTTT. The full variable domain, with the rest looked up from reference TRBV5-6 and TRBJ2-3, is DAGVTQSPTHLIKTRGQQVTLRCSPKSGHDTVSWYQQALGQGPQFIFQYYEEEERQRGNFPDRFSGHQFPNYSSELNVNALLLGDSALYLCASSLVDRGPRTDTQYFGPGTRLTVL.

As to this clone: A much larger clone differs by one base, so this may be a read error. This same CDR3 is encoded by further DNA sequences in the sample. The V gene is TRBV5-4, the J gene TRBJ2-5; D gene ambiguous. The CDR3 length is 12 residues. V gave up 4 bases and J gave up 1 base, with 5 bases separating them. CDR1 and CDR2 (germline): SGHNT, YYREEE (reference sequence). The CDR3 loop is CASSLPQETQYF. The DNA of the CDR3 is TGTGCCAGCAGCCTACCCCAAGAGACCCAGTACTTC.

The genes are TRBV11-2 and TRBJ2-7, with D perhaps TRBD1 or TRBD2 (5 bases each). The V end lost 0 bases, the J end lost 2 bases, and 8 bases lay between the germline ends. Germline CDR1 is SGHAT and CDR2 is FQNNGV. There are 14 residues in the CDR3. CDR3 in amino acids: CASSLDGGPYEQYF. The CDR3 nucleotides read TGTGCCAGCAGCTTAGATGGGGGTCCCTACGAGCAGTACTTC.

There are many counts of this clone. The chain carries TRBV4-3 and TRBJ1-2, with no clear D. There are 13 residues in the CDR3. The V and J ends lost 0 bases and 8 bases respectively, with 10 bases between them. In germline, CDR1 is LGHNA, CDR2 YSLEER. CDR3 region: CASSQDLVGGYTF. The CDR3 bases are TGCGCCAGCAGCCAAGATTTGGTCGGCGGCTACACCTTC.

The rearrangement uses TRBV18 and TRBJ2-3; D call uncertain. Germline V gene sequence: CDR1 KGHSH, CDR2 LQKENI. Trimming took 4 bases from V and 2 from J, leaving 10 bases between them. The CDR3 loop spans 14 amino acids. CDR3: CASSQLVSTDTQYF. DNA for the CDR3: TGTGCCAGCTCACAGCTAGTTTCCACAGATACGCAGTATTTT.

The chain combines TRBV7-9 with TRBJ2-3; D tentatively reads TRBD1 or TRBD2 (5 bases each). This CDR3 comprises 15 residues. From germline, CDR1 is SEHNR and CDR2 FQNEAQ (reference sequence). The V gene lost 7 bases and the J gene lost 2 bases, with 16 bases spanning the gap. The CDR3 spells CASTRMGDLTDTQYF. As DNA, the CDR3 is TGTGCCAGCACCCGGATGGGGGACCTCACAGATACGCAGTATTTT.

The chain uses TRBV28 and TRBJ2-7; D is undetermined. Trimming removed 3 bases at V and 3 bases at J, with 9 bases between. Germline assignment: CDR1 MDHEN and CDR2 SYDVKM. There are 13 residues in the CDR3. The CDR3 loop reads CASSFIGIYEQYF. As DNA, the CDR3 is TGTGCCAGCAGTTTTATAGGGATCTACGAGCAGTACTTC.

The chain combines TRBV5-4 with TRBJ2-1, with no clear D. The germline V gene encodes CDR1 SGHNT and CDR2 YYREEE (reference sequence). The CDR3 has 15 amino acids. V lost 4 bases and J lost 4, with 15 bases in between. CDR3 in DNA: TGTGCCAGCAGCCCCACCCATGACAAATACAATGAGCAGTTCTTC. It encodes CASSPTHDKYNEQFF.

The rearrangement links TRBV2 to TRBJ2-3; 8 nucleotides match TRBD2. Germline CDR1 SNHLY, CDR2 FYNNEI. The CDR3 covers 16 residues. CDR3 in amino acids: CAILRGLGSSTDTQYF. The CDR3 nucleotides read TGTGCTATCCTGAGGGGACTAGGCTCTAGCACAGATACGCAGTATTTT.

This clone was recorded a few times. One junction end disagrees with the germline gene, perhaps due to a read error. This sequence joins TRBV18 and TRBJ2-7, with a weak D call TRBD2 (5 bases). There are 14 residues in the CDR3. CDR1 KGHSH and CDR2 LQKENI come from the germline V gene. For the CDR3, the DNA is TGTGCCAGCTCACTTCGAGGGAGTGGGAGTGTGTTGAACTTC. Translation gives CASSLRGSGSVLNF.

V and J are TRBV2 and TRBJ2-3; a possible D gene is TRBD2 (6 bases). The CDR3 extends over 14 amino acids. V lost 9 bases and J lost 6, with 19 bases in between. The germline V gene has CDR1 SNHLY and CDR2 FYNNEI. For the CDR3, the DNA is TGTGCCAGGGGAGGCTCGGGCTTCCGGGATACGCAGTATTTT. Translating it yields CARGGSGFRDTQYF. Complete variable domain (other parts from reference TRBV2 and TRBJ2-3): EPEVTQTPSHQVTQMGQEVILRCVPISNHLYFYWYRQILGQKVEFLVSFYNNEISEKSEIFDDQFSVERPDGSNFTLKIRSTKLEDSAMYFCARGGSGFRDTQYFGPGTRLTVL.

The chain combines TRBV15 with TRBJ2-7; 8 bases line up with TRBD1. V trimming: 5 bases; J trimming: 6 bases; junction bases outside the gene matches: 6. Germline V gives CDR1 LNHNV, CDR2 YYDKDF (reference sequence). The CDR3 is 13 residues long. Here the CDR3 DNA reads TGTGCCACCAGCCAAGACAGGGGTCCCGAGCAGTACTTC. Encoded protein: CATSQDRGPEQYF.

In nucleotides, the CDR3 is TGTGCCAGCAGACGGACTAACTCCTACAATGAGCAGTTCTTC. This encodes CASRRTNSYNEQFF. This sequence joins TRBV28 and TRBJ2-1; D may be TRBD2 (6 bases). Trimming pared 6 bases from V and 0 bases from J, leaving 9 bases between. This CDR3 has 14 amino acids. CDR1 is MDHEN and CDR2 is SYDVKM in the germline V gene.

This clone was counted a few times. The chain couples TRBV5-4 to TRBJ2-3, with D unresolved. The CDR3 is made up of 14 amino acids. CDR1 and CDR2 (germline): SGHNT, YYREEE (reference sequence). With 0 bases removed from V and 6 bases from J, the gap between germline ends came to 11 bases. Written as DNA, the CDR3 is TGTGCCAGCAGCTTGGGTGCGCGAGCGGATACGCAGTATTTT. This codes for CASSLGARADTQYF.

The V and J genes are TRBV9 and TRBJ2-2; D is tentatively TRBD1 or TRBD2 (5 bases each). Trimming stripped 6 bases from V and 10 bases from J, with 28 bases between. From germline, CDR1 is SGDLS and CDR2 YYNGEE. The CDR3 contains 17 residues. CDR3: CASNYQSGTHFIEELFF. The CDR3 nucleotides are TGTGCCAGCAACTATCAGTCGGGGACCCATTTTATCGAGGAGCTGTTTTTT.

This clone was detected many times. As DNA, the CDR3 is TGCGCCAGCAGCTTGGACTTCGGGTTGGCGAACACTGAAGCTTTCTTT. Its translation: CASSLDFGLANTEAFF. The chain uses TRBV5-1 and TRBJ1-1; D uncertain. V was clipped by 0 bases and J by 1 base, with 13 bases between them. This CDR3 has 16 residues. Germline V gene sequence: CDR1 SGHRS, CDR2 YFSETQ.

The table lists this clone with a few counts. This sequence joins TRBV5-6 and TRBJ2-6, with D possibly matching TRBD2 (6 bases). V was clipped by 3 bases and J by 2 bases, with 9 bases between them. The CDR3 loop spans 15 amino acids. The germline V gene has CDR1 SGHDT and CDR2 YYEEEE. For the CDR3, the DNA is TGTGCCAGCAGCTCCCCGGGGGCTGGGGCCAACGTCCTGACTTTC. Translated: CASSSPGAGANVLTF. Using reference TRBV5-6 and TRBJ2-6 for the parts outside the CDR3, the full variable domain is DAGVTQSPTHLIKTRGQQVTLRCSPKSGHDTVSWYQQALGQGPQFIFQYYEEEERQRGNFPDRFSGHQFPNYSSELNVNALLLGDSALYLCASSSPGAGANVLTFGAGSRLTVL.

This chain joins TRBV6-1 and TRBJ1-5; D is undetermined. The ends were cut back, 2 bases at V and 3 bases at J, with 14 bases in the middle. CDR1 and CDR2 from the germline V gene are MNHNS and SASEGT. The CDR3 has 16 amino acids. CDR3 sequence: CASSELRNSVNQPQHF. CDR3 coding DNA: TGTGCCAGCAGTGAACTACGGAACTCAGTCAATCAGCCCCAGCATTTT.

The V gene is TRBV19, the J gene TRBJ2-1, with no clear D. Germline CDR1 LNHDA, CDR2 SQIVND (reference sequence). V gave up 4 bases and J gave up 2 bases, with 6 bases separating them. The CDR3 has 13 residues. CDR3 sequence reads: CASSTTPYNEQFF. The CDR3 DNA reads as TGTGCCAGTAGTACCACCCCCTACAATGAGCAGTTCTTC.

The chain carries TRBV27 and TRBJ2-7; 9 bases align to TRBD1. Germline CDR1 and CDR2: MNHEY and SMNVEV (reference sequence). This CDR3 is built from 15 residues. The V segment lost 6 bases and the J segment 5 bases; nucleotides outside the gene matches: 11. CDR3 protein: CASSRPGQGGHEQYF. CDR3 in DNA: TGTGCCAGCAGCCGACCGGGACAGGGCGGGCACGAGCAGTACTTC.

The CDR3 region is CASSSAVGNEQYF. The DNA of the CDR3 is TGTGCCAGCAGCTCCGCCGTAGGCAACGAGCAGTACTTC. V usage is TRBV7-3 and J usage is TRBJ2-7; no definite D call. V was pared by 4 bases and J by 5 bases, with 12 bases between. Germline V gives CDR1 SGHTA, CDR2 FQGTGA. The CDR3 spans 13 residues.

This rearrangement joins TRBV4-1 to TRBJ2-3, with 13 bases aligning to TRBD2. The CDR3 covers 18 residues. V shed 0 bases and J 2 bases; nucleotides not matched to a gene: 5. Germline-derived CDR1 and CDR2 are MGHRA and YSYEKL. The CDR3 protein is CASSQDLLAGGPTDTQYF. CDR3 DNA: TGCGCCAGCAGCCAAGATCTACTAGCGGGGGGGCCCACAGATACGCAGTATTTT.

The V call is TRBV5-5, the J call TRBJ1-5; D is ambiguous. CDR3 size: 14 residues. The V gene lost 4 bases and the J gene lost 5 bases, with 13 bases spanning the gap. Germline V lookup: CDR1 SGHKS, CDR2 YYEKEE (reference sequence). The CDR3 loop reads CASSHRPEDQPQHF. CDR3 coding DNA: TGTGCCAGCAGCCACCGACCGGAGGATCAGCCCCAGCATTTT. The entire variable domain, with the rest obtained from reference TRBV5-5 and TRBJ1-5, is as follows: DAGVTQSPTHLIKTRGQQVTLRCSPISGHKSVSWYQQVLGQGPQFIFQYYEKEERGRGNFPDRFSARQFPNYSSELNVNALLLGDSALYLCASSHRPEDQPQHFGDGTRLSIL.

J is TRBJ2-3 and V is TRBV20-1; D gene ambiguous. CDR1 and CDR2 from the germline V gene are DFQATT and SNEGSKA (reference sequence). There are 8 residues in the CDR3. CDR3 sequence reads: CTDRTQYF. The CDR3, as DNA: TGCACCGACCGGACGCAGTATTTT.

This clone was observed many times. This chain links TRBV9 with TRBJ2-1; 8 bases line up with TRBD2. J gave up 0 bases and V 4 bases, and 9 bases lay outside the gene matches. Germline loops: CDR1 SGDLS, CDR2 YYNGEE. The CDR3 is 17 amino acids. In DNA, the CDR3 is TGTGCCAGCAGCCCTGGACTAGCAACACTCTCCTACAATGAGCAGTTCTTC. Protein sequence: CASSPGLATLSYNEQFF.

The chain couples TRBV28 to TRBJ1-5; 7 bases agree with TRBD1. After removal of 3 bases from V and 2 bases from J, the junction contained 13 bases not matched to a gene. Germline CDR1 reads MDHEN; CDR2 reads SYDVKM. The CDR3 is 18 amino acids. In DNA form, the CDR3 reads TGTGCCAGCAGTTTTTTGACAGGGAATGGGGTGGGCAATCAGCCCCAGCATTTT. This sequence encodes CASSFLTGNGVGNQPQHF.

The V and J genes are TRBV30 and TRBJ2-5, with D unclear. CDR1 and CDR2 (germline): GTSNPN, SVGIG (reference sequence). V lost 4 bases, J lost 2 bases, and 8 bases lay in between. The CDR3 consists of 12 residues. This CDR3 is CAWKLIQETQYF. The CDR3 DNA reads TGTGCCTGGAAATTAATTCAAGAGACCCAGTACTTC. Variable domain in full (rest from reference TRBV30 and TRBJ2-5): SQTIHQWPATLVQPVGSPLSLECTVEGTSNPNLYWYRQAAGRGLQLLFYSVGIGQISSEVPQNLSASRPQDRQFILSSKKLLLSDSGFYLCAWKLIQETQYFGPGTRLLVL.

This chain uses TRBV2 with TRBJ2-3; a possible D gene is TRBD1 (6 bases). The V gene's germline CDR1 is SNHLY and CDR2 FYNNEI. This CDR3 is 15 amino acids long. V was cut by 5 bases and J by 0 bases, with 12 bases left in between. CDR3 sequence reads: CASSRNRDSTDTQYF. Here the CDR3 DNA reads TGTGCCAGCAGTAGAAACAGGGACAGCACAGATACGCAGTATTTT.

The table lists this clone with a few counts. The chain links TRBV14 to TRBJ2-7, with D perhaps matching TRBD2 (6 bases). This CDR3 contains 14 residues. In germline, CDR1 is SGHDN, CDR2 FVKESK. With 4 bases removed from V and 3 bases from J, the gap between germline ends came to 13 bases. The CDR3 region is CASSPLAANYEQYF. The CDR3 region has the DNA TGTGCCAGCAGCCCCTTAGCGGCAAACTACGAGCAGTACTTC.

This clone was counted once. The CDR3 DNA is TGTGCCAGCGGTAGAGGAGATACGCAGTATTTT. Translating it yields CASGRGDTQYF. The chain couples TRBV6-1 to TRBJ2-3; D unresolved. The V end lost 8 bases, the J end lost 5 bases, and 8 bases lay between the germline ends. Germline V gene data show CDR1 as MNHNS and CDR2 as SASEGT. There are 11 residues in the CDR3.